This T cell receptor (beta chain) stems from a study of OX40 agonist ivuxolimab in advanced cancers. Overall study context: Ivuxolimab is an agonistic anti-OX40 (CD134) antibody, and patients were treated with it. Every 2 weeks, ivuxolimab was infused into the patients intravenously at between 0.01 and 10 mg/kg.

Method: immunoSEQ multiplex PCR; TCRdb's copy keeps in-frame clones and lacks some. The sample consists of some 82,000 clones, roughly 88% of them appearing once. Germline V lookup: CDR1 SGHAT, CDR2 FQNNGV. Trimming stripped 5 bases from V and 4 bases from J, with 11 bases between. The CDR3 sequence is 14 residues long. Source: CD4+ or CD8+ T cells sorted from blood, taken in a trial of the OX40 agonist ivuxolimab. The sequence derives from an adult with an advanced solid tumor such as melanoma, head and neck, liver or kidney cancer. This chain joins TRBV11-2 and TRBJ2-2; D assignment may be TRBD1 or TRBD2 (6 bases each). The DNA for the CDR3 is TGTGCCAGCAGCGTAGGGGGAGGCACCGGGGAGCTGTTTTTT. This gives the protein CASSVGGGTGELFF.